This T cell receptor beta chain was recovered during a study of shared clonotypes between healthy human individuals. V gave up 1 base and J gave up 0 bases, with 7 bases separating them. This CDR3 contains 15 residues. Per the germline V gene, CDR1 is MGHRA and CDR2 is YSYEKL. With regard to this clone: Antigen specificity is unknown.

The study, taken as a whole, reports: In the sorted subsets, rarefaction showed sequencing was incomplete despite large depth. Expectations were that clonotype sharing among donors would be affected by sequencing depth. Researchers found naive subsets generally carried larger estimated richness than memory subsets.

Each PCR replicate from the sorted subsets contained 150 to 250 ng DNA, which is about 31,000 T cell genomes. TCRdb's copy holds only in-frame clones and misses some; the assay was immunoSEQ multiplex PCR. The sample lists 2 million to 2.5 million clones; about 92% were seen once. This receptor was identified in a man aged 18 to 30 in good health. Some clones in this sample may be carry-over from other donors' samples. Sample: naive CD4+ T cells from PBMCs. Subset meaning: CD45RA+ positively selected. The rearrangement links TRBV4-1 to TRBJ1-3; D is uncertain. The CDR3 region is CASSQGHSSGNTIYF. As DNA, the CDR3 is TGCGCCAGCAGCCAAGGACATAGCTCTGGAAACACCATATATTTT.